One sample yielded the 10 T cell receptor beta chains listed below, sequenced in a study of vaccination and CD4 T cells after COVID-19. Treatment: approximately 9-day PBMC culture with coronavirus spike peptide pools or control peptides (ViraFEST assay). According to the study, CD4+ T cells from the unexposed donor were gathered ahead of the COVID-19 pandemic (2011-2018). Once obtained from cultured CD4+ T cells, the DNA was sequenced using the Oncomine TCR Beta short-read assay. Genomic DNA from cultured CD4+ T cells was extracted. Each CDR3 protein is one row after TCRdb ran MiXCR on the PCR reads. Among 8,500 to 10,000 distinct CDR3 sequences listed, less than 35% were seen once. Their target antigens are unknown. What was sequenced was CD4+ T cells from blood, cultured in vitro. Every receptor here comes from a human donor in good health.

The chain combines TRBV5-4 with TRBJ1-2, with 7 bases identical to TRBD1. Germline trimming cut 4 bases from V and 4 bases from J; bases unmatched to any gene: 7. Germline CDR1 is SGHNT and CDR2 is YYREEE (reference sequence). The CDR3 totals 14 residues. The CDR3 DNA follows: TGTGCCAGCAGCCTCAAGACAGGGCCCTATGGCTACACCTTC. Amino acid sequence: CASSLKTGPYGYTF.

J is TRBJ2-1 and V is TRBV6-5, with 7 bases fitting TRBD2. CDR3 size: 15 residues. Germline V CDR1 and CDR2: MNHEY, SVGAGI. Trimming took 4 bases from V and 3 from J; bases not matched to a gene: 6. The CDR3 DNA follows: TGTGCCAGCAGTTGGAGGACTAGTCGCTACAATGAGCAGTTCTTC. Amino acid sequence: CASSWRTSRYNEQFF.

This clonotype occurred a few times. This chain uses TRBV7-2 with TRBJ2-7; 7 positions agree with TRBD1. Germline V gene sequence: CDR1 SGHTA, CDR2 FQGNSA. Trimming at V came to 4 bases and at J to 8 bases, leaving 5 bases not matched to a gene. The CDR3 has 12 amino acids. The CDR3 bases are TGTGCCAGCAGCTCGAACAGGGGAAAGCAGTACTTC. Its translation: CASSSNRGKQYF.

The chain is built from TRBV3-1 and TRBJ2-7; TRBD2 agrees at 13 bases. The CDR3 has 17 residues. Germline-derived CDR1 and CDR2 are LGHDT and YNNKEL (reference sequence). The V segment lost 0 bases and the J segment 5 bases; nucleotides outside the gene matches: 7. Here the CDR3 reads CASSQDLTSGRRNEQYF. The CDR3 bases are TGTGCCAGCAGCCAAGACTTGACTAGCGGGAGGCGGAACGAGCAGTACTTC.

This clonotype turned up a few times. V gene TRBV6-1 combines with J gene TRBJ1-2; 7 nucleotides align to TRBD1. Per germline, CDR1 MNHNS and CDR2 SASEGT. This CDR3 has 15 amino acids. The CDR3 sequence is CASLGTADLGYGYTF. In DNA form, the CDR3 reads TGTGCAAGTCTCGGGACAGCCGACTTAGGTTATGGCTACACCTTC.

This clonotype was seen more than once but under ten times. The V gene is TRBV7-8, the J gene TRBJ1-5, with 7 bases matching TRBD1. With 5 bases clipped from V and 4 bases from J, the junction kept 8 bases outside the gene matches. CDR3 length equals 15 residues. From germline, CDR1 is SGHVS and CDR2 FQNEAQ. In DNA form, the CDR3 reads TGTGCCAGCAGCGAGACCGGGACAGCTAATCAGCCCCAGCATTTT. This translates into CASSETGTANQPQHF.

V and J are TRBV7-9 and TRBJ2-2; D uncertain. Trimming took off 6 bases at V and 0 bases at J, with 5 bases between the two ends. Germline V lookup: CDR1 SEHNR, CDR2 FQNEAQ (reference sequence). The CDR3 has 13 residues. Here the CDR3 reads CASRPANTGELFF. The CDR3 region has the DNA TGTGCCAGCAGACCTGCGAACACCGGGGAGCTGTTTTTT.

The V gene is TRBV28, the J gene TRBJ2-3, with 8 bases identical to TRBD2. Germline lookup yields CDR1 MDHEN and CDR2 SYDVKM. Losses at the gene ends were 5 bases for V and 0 bases for J; bases not matched to a gene: 10. This CDR3 is built from 17 residues. The CDR3 protein is CASSPSRSSGSTDTQYF. In DNA form, the CDR3 reads TGTGCCAGCAGTCCTTCCCGTTCTAGCGGGAGCACAGATACGCAGTATTTT. Supplemented by reference TRBV28 and TRBJ2-3, the full variable domain reads DVKVTQSSRYLVKRTGEKVFLECVQDMDHENMFWYRQDPGLGLRLIYFSYDVKMKEKGDIPEGYSVSREKKERFSLILESASTNQTSMYLCASSPSRSSGSTDTQYFGPGTRLTVL.

V gene TRBV29-1 combines with J gene TRBJ2-2; 9 nucleotides agree with TRBD2. CDR3 length equals 14 residues. The germline gives CDR1 SQVTM, CDR2 ANQGSEA. The V segment lost 7 bases and the J segment 3 bases; nucleotides outside the gene matches: 6. CDR3 nucleotides: TGCAGCGGTGGGGCGGGAGGGTACACCGGGGAGCTGTTTTTT. Translation gives CSGGAGGYTGELFF.

In the case of this clonotype: Given a much more abundant clone one base away, this may be a read error. The rearrangement links TRBV20-1 to TRBJ2-5; a weak D match, TRBD2 (5 bases). Germline lookup yields CDR1 DFQATT and CDR2 SNEGSKA (reference sequence). The CDR3 sequence is 14 residues long. The CDR3 sequence: CSAPGEDNQETRYF. The CDR3 nucleotides are TGCAGTGCTCCCGGGGAAGATAACCAAGAGACCCGGTACTTC.